A single sample gave rise to the 5 T cell receptor beta chains below, sequenced in a study of identical twins. Each CDR3 protein gets one entry after TCRdb re-called the 5' RACE reads with MiXCR. The sample has a few hundred thousand distinct CDR3 sequences; more than 6.5% are singletons. These same data were also listed under a study on yellow fever vaccine responses in identical twins.

Sequencing was performed on memory (CD45RO+) T cells sorted from blood. The receptor set was obtained from a woman younger than 35 in good health.

This clonotype was detected many times. The chain uses TRBV5-1 and TRBJ2-3; D is possibly TRBD1 (6 bases). V lost 2 bases to trimming and J lost 9 bases, with 13 bases between them. This CDR3 region has 13 residues. CDR1 and CDR2 (germline): SGHRS, YFSETQ. CDR3: CASSLYRGQTQYF. In DNA, the CDR3 is TGCGCCAGCAGCTTATACCGGGGACAAACGCAGTATTTT.

This clonotype was recorded at least ten times. This rearrangement joins TRBV5-1 to TRBJ2-2; the match to TRBD2 covers 12 bases. Unmatched junction bases numbered 6, after V lost 0 bases and J lost 3 bases. CDR1 is SGHRS and CDR2 is YFSETQ in the germline V gene. The CDR3 covers 18 residues. CDR3 DNA: TGCGCCAGCAGCTTGGGAAGACTAGCGGGGGACTACACCGGGGAGCTGTTTTTT. This translates into CASSLGRLAGDYTGELFF.

This clonotype was observed a few times. The V call is TRBV12-3 or TRBV12-4, the J call TRBJ2-7; D not certain. V lost 0 bases to trimming and J lost 5 bases, with 5 bases between them. The CDR3 totals 12 residues. The CDR3 nucleotides read TGTGCCAGCAGTTTAGCAGCCCACGAGCAGTACTTC. Its protein is CASSLAAHEQYF.

The chain is built from TRBV11-2 and TRBJ2-1; D call uncertain. V was pared by 2 bases and J by 1 base, with 12 bases between. Germline V gene sequence: CDR1 SGHAT, CDR2 FQNNGV. This CDR3 region has 16 residues. CDR3 nucleotides: TGTGCCAGCAGCTTAAAGGGCGTTGCGTCCTACAATGAGCAGTTCTTC. It encodes CASSLKGVASYNEQFF.

The chain joins TRBV7-9 to TRBJ2-3; D unclear. The CDR3 totals 14 residues. V lost 0 bases and J 7 bases, leaving 11 bases between the germline ends. Germline lookup yields CDR1 SEHNR and CDR2 FQNEAQ (reference sequence). In nucleotides, the CDR3 is TGTGCCAGCAGCTTAGCGGGTCAAGAGAATACGCAGTATTTT. This codes for CASSLAGQENTQYF.